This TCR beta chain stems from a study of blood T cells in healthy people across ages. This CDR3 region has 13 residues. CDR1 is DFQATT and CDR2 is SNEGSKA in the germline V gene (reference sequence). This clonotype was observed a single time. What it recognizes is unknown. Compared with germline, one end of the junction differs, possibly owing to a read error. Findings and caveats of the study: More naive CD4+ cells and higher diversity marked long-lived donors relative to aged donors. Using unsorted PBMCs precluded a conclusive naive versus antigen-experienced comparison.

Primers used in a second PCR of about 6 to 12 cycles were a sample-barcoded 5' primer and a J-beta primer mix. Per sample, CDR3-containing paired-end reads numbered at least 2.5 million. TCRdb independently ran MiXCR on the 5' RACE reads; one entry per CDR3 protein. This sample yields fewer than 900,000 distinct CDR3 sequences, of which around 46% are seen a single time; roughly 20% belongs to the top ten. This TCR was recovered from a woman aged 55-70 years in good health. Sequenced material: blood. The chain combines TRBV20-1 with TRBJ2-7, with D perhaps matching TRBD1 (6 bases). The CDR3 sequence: CSASGGGSYKQYF. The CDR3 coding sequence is TGCAGTGCTAGTGGGGGCGGCTCCTACAAGCAGTACTTC.